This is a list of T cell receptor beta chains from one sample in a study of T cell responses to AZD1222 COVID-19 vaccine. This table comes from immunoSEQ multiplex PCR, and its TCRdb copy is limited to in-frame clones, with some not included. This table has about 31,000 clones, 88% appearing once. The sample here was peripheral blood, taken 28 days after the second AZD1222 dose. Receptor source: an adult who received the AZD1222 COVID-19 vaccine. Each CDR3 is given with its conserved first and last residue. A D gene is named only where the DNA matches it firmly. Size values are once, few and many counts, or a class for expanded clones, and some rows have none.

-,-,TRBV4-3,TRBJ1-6,CASSQVLGNSPLHF,TGCGCCAGCAGCCAAGTATTGGGGAATTCACCCCTCCACTTT
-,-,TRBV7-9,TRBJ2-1,CASSPPGNSYNEQFF,TGTGCCAGCAGCCCACCAGGGAACTCCTACAATGAGCAGTTCTTC
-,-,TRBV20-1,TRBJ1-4,CSASLVGGARSF,TGCAGTGCTAGTCTTGTAGGAGGGGCCAGAAGCTTT
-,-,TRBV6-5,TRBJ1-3,CASSWATSSGNTIYF,TGTGCCAGCAGTTGGGCGACGAGCTCTGGAAACACCATATATTTT
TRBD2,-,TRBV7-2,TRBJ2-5,CASSWTSGGYQETQYF,TGTGCCAGCAGCTGGACTAGCGGGGGGTACCAAGAGACCCAGTACTTC
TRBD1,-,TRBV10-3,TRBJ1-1,CAISERGQEAFF,TGTGCCATCAGTGAGCGAGGACAGGAGGCTTTCTTT
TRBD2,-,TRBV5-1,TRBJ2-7,CASSLAGLAGGIDEQYF,TGCGCCAGCAGCTTGGCAGGGCTAGCGGGGGGAATCGACGAGCAGTACTTC
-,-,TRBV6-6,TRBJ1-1,CASSYEYKNTEAFF,TGTGCCAGCAGTTACGAATACAAGAACACTGAAGCTTTCTTT
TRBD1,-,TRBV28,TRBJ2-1,CASSSAGGQGAGEQFF,TGTGCCAGCAGTTCCGCCGGTGGACAGGGAGCCGGTGAGCAGTTCTTC
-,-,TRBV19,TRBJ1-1,CASSMKGDTEAFF,TGTGCCAGTAGTATGAAGGGCGACACTGAAGCTTTCTTT
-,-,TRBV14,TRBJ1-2,CASSVRDYLFYTF,TGTGCCAGCAGCGTCAGAGATTACCTATTCTACACCTTC
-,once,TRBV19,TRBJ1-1,CASSDLRGTEAFF,TGTGCCAGCTCGGACTTAAGGGGCACTGAAGCTTTCTTT
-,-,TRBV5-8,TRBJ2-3,CASSPLRSTDTQYF,TGTGCCAGCAGCCCCCTACGGAGCACAGATACGCAGTATTTT
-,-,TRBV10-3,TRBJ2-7,CAISESTQGNEQYF,TGTGCCATCAGTGAGTCGACGCAGGGCAACGAGCAGTACTTC
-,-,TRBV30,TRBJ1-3,CAWSISGNTIYF,TGTGCCTGGAGCATCTCTGGAAACACCATATATTTT
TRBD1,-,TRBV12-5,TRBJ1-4,CASGSTGGEPNEKLFF,TGTGCTAGTGGTTCCACAGGGGGCGAGCCTAATGAAAAACTGTTTTTT
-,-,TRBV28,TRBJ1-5,CASSLSGYGNQPQHF,TGTGCCAGCAGTTTATCTGGGTACGGCAATCAGCCCCAGCATTTT
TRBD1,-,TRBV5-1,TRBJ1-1,CASSPGTGTEAFF,TGCGCCAGCAGCCCGGGGACAGGTACTGAAGCTTTCTTT
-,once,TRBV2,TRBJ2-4,CASRGLAKNIQYF,TGTGCCAGCAGGGGATTAGCCAAAAACATTCAGTACTTC
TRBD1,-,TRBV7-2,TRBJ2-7,CASSLGQVEQYF,TGTGCCAGCAGCCTGGGACAGGTCGAGCAGTACTTC
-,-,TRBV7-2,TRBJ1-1,CASSQQGNTEAFF,TGTGCCAGCAGCCAACAGGGAAACACTGAAGCTTTCTTT
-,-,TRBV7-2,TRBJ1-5,CASSFRGTTGYSNQPQHF,TGTGCCAGCAGCTTCCGAGGAACAACGGGGTATAGCAATCAGCCCCAGCATTTT
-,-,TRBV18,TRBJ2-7,CASSPGSYEQYF,TGTGCCAGCTCACCAGGTTCCTACGAGCAGTACTTC
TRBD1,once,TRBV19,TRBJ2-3,CASNRDRVFSNTDTQYF,TGTGCCAGTAATCGAGACAGGGTGTTCTCTAACACAGATACGCAGTATTTT
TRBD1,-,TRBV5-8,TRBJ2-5,CASSKQSGTGRETQYF,TGTGCCAGCAGCAAGCAATCGGGGACAGGGAGGGAGACCCAGTACTTC
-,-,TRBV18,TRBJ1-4,CASSFNLPATNEKLFF,TGTGCCAGCTCATTCAATCTTCCGGCAACTAATGAAAAACTGTTTTTT
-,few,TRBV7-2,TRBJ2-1,CASSWGKPSYNEQFF,TGTGCCAGCAGCTGGGGGAAGCCCTCCTACAATGAGCAGTTCTTC